The clone carrying this T cell receptor beta chain appeared a single time. The data were obtained in a study of T cell changes during pregnancy in multiple sclerosis. Unmatched junction bases numbered 11, after V lost 1 base and J lost 6 bases. This CDR3 region has 16 residues. Per the germline V gene, CDR1 is SGHTA and CDR2 is FQGTGA. Here immunoSEQ multiplex PCR was the method, and the copy in TCRdb shows in-frame clones only, minus some. The sample records 65,000 to 80,000 clones, over 85% being singletons. This clonotype was obtained from a female donor with multiple sclerosis, enrolled in a pregnancy study. The rearrangement joins TRBV7-3 to TRBJ1-2; 7 bases line up with TRBD1. The sample consisted of CD4+ T cells from peripheral blood mononuclear cells, taken before pregnancy. CDR3 nucleotides: TGTGCCAGCAGCTTAAGCACAGGGGATGTGAGCCATGGCTACACCTTC. Translating gives CASSLSTGDVSHGYTF.